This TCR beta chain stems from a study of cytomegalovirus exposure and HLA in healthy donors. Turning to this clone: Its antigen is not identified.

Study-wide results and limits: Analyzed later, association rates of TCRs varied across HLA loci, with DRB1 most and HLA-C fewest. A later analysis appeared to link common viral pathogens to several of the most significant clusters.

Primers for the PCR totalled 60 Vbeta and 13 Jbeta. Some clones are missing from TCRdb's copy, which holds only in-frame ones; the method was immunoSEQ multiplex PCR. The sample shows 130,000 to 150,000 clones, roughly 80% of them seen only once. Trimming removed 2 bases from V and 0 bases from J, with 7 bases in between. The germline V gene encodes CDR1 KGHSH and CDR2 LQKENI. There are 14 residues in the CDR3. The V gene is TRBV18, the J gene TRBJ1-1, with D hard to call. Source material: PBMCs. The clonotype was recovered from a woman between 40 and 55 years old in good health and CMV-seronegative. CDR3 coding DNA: TGTGCCAGCTCACCAAACAGTATGAACACTGAAGCTTTCTTT. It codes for CASSPNSMNTEAFF.